A single sample is the source of the 25 T cell receptor beta chains below, sequenced in a study of T cell changes during pregnancy in multiple sclerosis. Sequencing was performed with immunoSEQ multiplex PCR; in TCRdb, only in-frame clones are kept and a portion is missing. Altogether tens of thousands of clones are present, nearly 95% being singletons, with the ten largest covering around 0.48%. Sample: CD4+ T cells from peripheral blood mononuclear cells, taken in the third trimester of pregnancy. The receptors stem from a female donor with multiple sclerosis, enrolled in a pregnancy study.

The CDR3 DNA is TGTGCCAGCAGCGGAGGACTAGCGGGGGCCCTGAACACCGGGGAGCTGTTTTTT. Translated: CASSGGLAGALNTGELFF. The gene calls are TRBV9 and TRBJ2-2, with 13 bases that match TRBD2. The junction had 6 bases not matched to a gene; V was cut back by 3 bases and J by 1 base. Germline CDR1 SGDLS, CDR2 YYNGEE. The length of the CDR3 is 18 residues.

The V and J genes are TRBV7-9 and TRBJ1-2, with unresolved D. The V and J ends lost 4 bases and 4 bases respectively, with 10 bases between them. The CDR3 totals 13 residues. Germline V gene lookup returns CDR1 SEHNR and CDR2 FQNEAQ (reference sequence). CDR3 sequence reads: CASSSNQVYGYTF. For the CDR3, the DNA is TGTGCCAGCAGCTCCAACCAGGTCTATGGCTACACCTTC.

The V call is TRBV5-1, the J call TRBJ2-7; 7 bases align to TRBD2. Looked up from germline, CDR1 is SGHRS and CDR2 is YFSETQ. Trimming cost V 5 bases and J 1 base; bases outside gene matches: 6. CDR3 length equals 14 residues. The CDR3 sequence: CASRLHGGSYEQYF. CDR3 in DNA: TGCGCCAGCAGGCTTCACGGGGGGTCCTACGAGCAGTACTTC.

The chain employs TRBV6-5 and TRBJ2-7, with 8 bases identical to TRBD1. This CDR3 spans 14 amino acids. Germline CDR1 MNHEY, CDR2 SVGAGI. With V trimmed by 5 bases and J by 2 bases, 5 bases remained unmatched. The CDR3 reads CASSRPGQAYEQYF. The CDR3 nucleotides are TGTGCCAGCAGTCGGCCGGGACAGGCCTACGAGCAGTACTTC.

The rearrangement links TRBV20-1 to TRBJ1-4, with no clear D. Germline assignment: CDR1 DFQATT and CDR2 SNEGSKA (reference sequence). The germline V and J ends were trimmed by 2 bases and 8 bases, with 6 bases remaining between them. CDR3 size: 11 residues. The CDR3 region has the DNA TGCAGTGCTAGAACCGGGGAAAAACTGTTTTTT. Protein: CSARTGEKLFF.

The J gene is TRBJ1-1, the V gene TRBV10-2, with 8 nucleotides matching TRBD1. This CDR3 region has 15 residues. The V gene's germline CDR1 is WSHSY and CDR2 SAAADI. Trimming cost V 4 bases and J 4 bases; bases outside gene matches: 8. The chain's CDR3 is CASSAARGQGTEAFF. CDR3 in DNA: TGCGCCAGCAGTGCGGCCAGGGGGCAGGGCACTGAAGCTTTCTTT.

On this clone itself: This specimen includes other DNA sequences encoding the same CDR3. The V and J genes are TRBV9 and TRBJ2-7; 9 bases are a match to TRBD1. Germline CDR1 and CDR2: SGDLS and YYNGEE. The CDR3 spans 14 residues. Unmatched junction bases numbered 2, after V lost 0 bases and J lost 4 bases. CDR3 in DNA: TGTGCCAGCAGCGTAGGGGGACAGGGTTACGAGCAGTACTTC. Its translation: CASSVGGQGYEQYF.

The chain couples TRBV7-2 to TRBJ2-5; 8 bases are a match to TRBD2. This CDR3 has 15 residues. In germline, CDR1 is SGHTA, CDR2 FQGNSA. V trimming: 6 bases; J trimming: 5 bases; junction bases outside the gene matches: 11. CDR3 amino acids: CASRGGVAGSETQYF. The CDR3 DNA follows: TGTGCCAGCAGGGGGGGGGTAGCGGGGTCCGAGACCCAGTACTTC.

This chain joins TRBV7-3 and TRBJ2-3; TRBD2 aligns across 12 bases. V dropped 4 bases and J dropped 6; count of bases not matched to a gene: 8. Germline V gene sequence: CDR1 SGHTA, CDR2 FQGTGA. The CDR3 consists of 16 residues. CDR3 region: CASSSGLAGYTDTQYF. Here the CDR3 DNA reads TGTGCCAGCAGCTCCGGACTAGCGGGGTATACGGATACGCAGTATTTT.

The chain recombines TRBV7-9 with TRBJ1-1; no definite D call. Germline-derived CDR1 and CDR2 are SEHNR and FQNEAQ (reference sequence). The CDR3 loop spans 17 amino acids. Deletions cut 2 bases from V and 1 base from J, with 17 bases between. The CDR3 protein is CASSLPPSARSNTEAFF. The CDR3 DNA reads as TGTGCCAGCAGCTTACCCCCGAGCGCGAGGTCGAACACTGAAGCTTTCTTT.

This rearrangement joins TRBV6-1 to TRBJ1-1; D not resolved. This CDR3 is built from 11 residues. CDR1 is MNHNS, CDR2 SASEGT, per germline. V lost 3 bases to trimming and J lost 5 bases, with 4 bases between them. CDR3 DNA sequence: TGTGCCAGCAGTGATCGGACTGAAGCTTTCTTT. Translation gives CASSDRTEAFF.

The rearrangement joins TRBV9 to TRBJ2-6; no definite D call. V lost 2 bases and J lost 0, with 3 bases in between. This CDR3 is built from 14 residues. Germline V gene data show CDR1 as SGDLS and CDR2 as YYNGEE. The CDR3 sequence: CASSVYSGANVLTF. The CDR3 nucleotides read TGTGCCAGCAGCGTTTACTCTGGGGCCAACGTCCTGACTTTC.

This chain connects TRBV7-2 to TRBJ2-1; D is perhaps TRBD2 (6 bases). The V end lost 1 base, the J end lost 7 bases, and 14 bases lay between the germline ends. The CDR3 contains 15 residues. The germline gives CDR1 SGHTA, CDR2 FQGNSA. This CDR3 reads CASSLELAGGNEQFF. CDR3 DNA: TGTGCCAGCAGCTTAGAACTAGCCGGAGGGAATGAGCAGTTCTTC.

V usage is TRBV10-2 and J usage is TRBJ1-1; the match to TRBD1 covers 7 bases. The CDR3 spans 14 residues. The ends lost 7 bases at V and 0 bases at J; junction bases unmatched: 5. Germline V gene data show CDR1 as WSHSY and CDR2 as SAAADI. CDR3 sequence (DNA): TGCGCCAGCACTAGGACAGGTCTGAACACTGAAGCTTTCTTT. This encodes CASTRTGLNTEAFF.

This clone was seen a handful of times. This sequence joins TRBV10-3 and TRBJ2-1; 8 bases map to TRBD2. Unmatched junction bases numbered 5, after V lost 7 bases and J lost 3 bases. From germline, CDR1 is ENHRY and CDR2 SYGVKD. The CDR3 consists of 14 residues. Here the CDR3 DNA reads TGTGCCATCATTTTTAGCGGGGTCTACAATGAGCAGTTCTTC. Translating gives CAIIFSGVYNEQFF.

This clone is a singleton in its sample. The chain recombines TRBV6-1 with TRBJ2-7; 7 nucleotides agree with TRBD1. The CDR3 length is 14 residues. The J segment lost 3 bases and the V segment lost 6 bases, leaving 8 bases of the junction unmatched. Germline assignment: CDR1 MNHNS and CDR2 SASEGT. The CDR3 protein is CASRRTGAVYEQYF. CDR3 in DNA: TGTGCCAGCAGGAGGACAGGTGCTGTCTACGAGCAGTACTTC.

This chain links TRBV6-1 with TRBJ1-5; D gene unclear. The CDR3 has 15 residues. V lost 5 bases, J lost 1 base, and 12 bases lay in between. Germline-derived CDR1 and CDR2 are MNHNS and SASEGT. The CDR3 is CASSPQALSNQPQHF. CDR3 nucleotides: TGTGCCAGCAGTCCACAAGCACTAAGCAATCAGCCCCAGCATTTT.

V usage is TRBV19 and J usage is TRBJ2-7; 9 bases agree with TRBD1. Germline loops: CDR1 LNHDA, CDR2 SQIVND (reference sequence). V was pared by 6 bases and J by 1 base, with 7 bases of the junction left unmatched. CDR3 size: 15 residues. The CDR3, as DNA: TGTGCCAGTAGGGATCAGACAGGGGGTTCCTACGAGCAGTACTTC. Translated: CASRDQTGGSYEQYF.

A single count supports this clone. The chain carries TRBV11-1 and TRBJ2-1; the D gene is possibly TRBD2 (5 bases). The germline V gene has CDR1 SGHAT and CDR2 FQDESV (reference sequence). The CDR3 consists of 18 residues. Trimming left V 4 bases short and J 5 bases short, with 24 bases between. CDR3 residues: CASSSTMTINGRNNEQFF. As DNA, the CDR3 is TGTGCCAGCAGCTCGACGATGACTATCAACGGTCGGAACAATGAGCAGTTCTTC.

The table lists this clone with a count of one. The chain links TRBV6-6 to TRBJ2-7, with D unclear. CDR1 MNHNY and CDR2 SVGAGI come from the germline V gene (reference sequence). V was clipped by 6 bases and J by 2 bases, with 8 bases between them. The CDR3 consists of 12 residues. CDR3 sequence reads: CASSSGPYEQYF. The CDR3 DNA sequence: TGTGCCAGCAGCAGTGGGCCCTACGAGCAGTACTTC.

V usage is TRBV5-4 and J usage is TRBJ2-1; perhaps TRBD1 as D (6 bases). Germline CDR1 SGHNT, CDR2 YYREEE (reference sequence). This CDR3 region has 15 residues. V lost 2 bases and J 13 bases, leaving 22 bases between the germline ends. As DNA, the CDR3 is TGTGCCAGCAGCTTCAGGGGTCAGTCAGTGGATCAACAGTTCTTC. It translates to CASSFRGQSVDQQFF.

The rearrangement uses TRBV6-5 and TRBJ2-7, with TRBD1 as a possible D gene (5 bases). The CDR3 is made up of 12 amino acids. In germline, CDR1 is MNHEY, CDR2 SVGAGI. Trimming cost V 6 bases and J 3 bases, with 9 bases left between them. DNA of the CDR3: TGTGCCAGCAGGGGGCGATTCTACGAGCAGTACTTC. As protein: CASRGRFYEQYF.

The V and J genes are TRBV30 and TRBJ2-2; possibly TRBD2 for D (6 bases). CDR3 size: 16 residues. The V gene lost 3 bases and the J gene lost 4 bases, with 18 bases spanning the gap. CDR1 GTSNPN and CDR2 SVGIG come from the germline V gene (reference sequence). The CDR3: CAWRVKGGGSTGELFF. Written as DNA, the CDR3 is TGTGCCTGGAGGGTAAAGGGTGGAGGGAGCACCGGGGAGCTGTTTTTT.

The V gene is TRBV7-8, the J gene TRBJ1-1; TRBD1 matches 7 bases. V trimming: 5 bases; J trimming: 4 bases; junction bases outside the gene matches: 10. This CDR3 has 15 residues. Per the germline V gene, CDR1 is SGHVS and CDR2 is FQNEAQ. The CDR3 nucleotides are TGTGCCAGCAGCGTAACAGCCGCAGGGGGCACTGAAGCTTTCTTT. Protein: CASSVTAAGGTEAFF.

The chain is built from TRBV4-2 and TRBJ2-7; D might be TRBD2 (6 bases). In germline, CDR1 is LGHNA, CDR2 YNFKEQ. The CDR3 extends over 17 amino acids. V was cut by 0 bases and J by 2 bases, with 17 bases left in between. In DNA form, the CDR3 reads TGTGCCAGCAGCCAAGAAGCGCAGGGAGGCTCTCCCTACGAGCAGTACTTC. As protein: CASSQEAQGGSPYEQYF.